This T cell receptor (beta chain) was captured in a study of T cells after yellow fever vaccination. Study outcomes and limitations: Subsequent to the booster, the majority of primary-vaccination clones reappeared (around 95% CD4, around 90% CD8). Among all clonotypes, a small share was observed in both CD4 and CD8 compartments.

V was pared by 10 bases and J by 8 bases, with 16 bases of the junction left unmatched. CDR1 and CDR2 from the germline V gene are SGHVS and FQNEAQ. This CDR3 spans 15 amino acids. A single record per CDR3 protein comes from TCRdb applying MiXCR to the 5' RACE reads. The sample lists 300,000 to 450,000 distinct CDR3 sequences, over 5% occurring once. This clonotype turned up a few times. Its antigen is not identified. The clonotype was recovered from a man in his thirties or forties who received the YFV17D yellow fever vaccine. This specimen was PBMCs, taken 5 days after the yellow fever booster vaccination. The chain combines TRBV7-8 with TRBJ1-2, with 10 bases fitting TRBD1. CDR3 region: CAIKPVSGTGAGYTF. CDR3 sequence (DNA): TGTGCCATCAAGCCCGTCTCCGGGACAGGGGCCGGCTACACCTTC.